Following are 13 T cell receptor beta chains from one sample sequenced in a study of shared clonotypes between healthy human individuals. Assay used: immunoSEQ multiplex PCR; TCRdb lists only in-frame clones, some missing. The table shows 600,000 to 800,000 clones, with over 55% occurring only once. The sequencing input was memory CD4+ T cells sorted from blood. This sample's subset: CD45RA-negative fraction. These receptors were collected from a woman in her twenties or thirties in good health.

J is TRBJ2-7 and V is TRBV6-5, with 11 bases lining up with TRBD2. This CDR3 contains 14 residues. Germline V gene data show CDR1 as MNHEY and CDR2 as SVGAGI. J gave up 7 bases and V 2 bases, and 4 bases lay outside the gene matches. The CDR3 DNA follows: TGTGCCAGCAGTTACCTAGCGGGAGGCGGAGAGCAGTACTTC. Translation gives CASSYLAGGGEQYF.

V usage is TRBV5-4 and J usage is TRBJ1-5; 7 bases match TRBD1. V lost 0 bases, J lost 11 bases, and 5 bases stayed unmatched. From germline, CDR1 is SGHNT and CDR2 YYREEE (reference sequence). This CDR3 is built from 13 residues. CDR3 in amino acids: CASSLDATGAQHF. CDR3 bases: TGTGCCAGCAGCTTGGACGCAACAGGGGCCCAGCATTTT.

On this clone: The sample carries other DNA sequences with the same CDR3. For the CDR3, the DNA is TGCGCCAGCAGCTTGGCAGGGCGCGGAAACACCATATATTTT. This translates into CASSLAGRGNTIYF. The chain combines TRBV5-1 with TRBJ1-3; D is possibly TRBD1 (5 bases). The length of the CDR3 is 14 residues. V lost 0 bases to trimming and J lost 4 bases, with 8 bases between them. Germline loops: CDR1 SGHRS, CDR2 YFSETQ.

J is TRBJ2-1 and V is TRBV7-8; 9 bases map to TRBD2. The CDR3 consists of 16 residues. Germline loops: CDR1 SGHVS, CDR2 FQNEAQ. The J segment lost 10 bases and the V segment lost 5 bases, leaving 15 bases of the junction unmatched. The CDR3 DNA reads as TGTGCCAGCAGCCGAGGGACGGTAGCGGGAGACTGGGAGCAGTTCTTC. Its translation is CASSRGTVAGDWEQFF.

This clone was picked up a small number of times. The gene calls are TRBV2 and TRBJ2-4; D is possibly TRBD2 (6 bases). Germline V gives CDR1 SNHLY, CDR2 FYNNEI. CDR3 length: 12 amino acids. Between the trimmed V and J ends, which lost 7 bases and 6 bases, there was a span of 10 bases. The CDR3 sequence is CASTGVGNIQYF. Here the CDR3 DNA reads TGTGCCAGCACGGGAGTAGGAAACATTCAGTACTTC.

V and J are TRBV7-2 and TRBJ2-2; TRBD2 aligns across 7 bases. The CDR3 is made up of 14 amino acids. Germline CDR1 reads SGHTA; CDR2 reads FQGNSA. After removal of 5 bases from V and 5 bases from J, the junction contained 5 bases not matched to a gene. The CDR3 here is CASSHASGTGELFF. The CDR3, as DNA: TGTGCCAGCAGCCACGCTAGCGGAACCGGGGAGCTGTTTTTT.

The rearrangement links TRBV5-1 to TRBJ2-2, with D maybe TRBD1 (6 bases). Trimming stripped 2 bases from V and 4 bases from J, with 15 bases between. In germline, CDR1 is SGHRS, CDR2 YFSETQ. The CDR3 is 16 residues long. The CDR3 here is CASSLRGKQVTGELFF. Written as DNA, the CDR3 is TGCGCCAGCAGCTTAAGGGGGAAGCAGGTCACCGGGGAGCTGTTTTTT.

The chain joins TRBV7-9 to TRBJ1-3; no firm D call. CDR1 and CDR2 (germline): SEHNR, FQNEAQ (reference sequence). The CDR3 consists of 15 residues. The V and J ends lost 3 bases and 2 bases respectively, with 11 bases between them. The CDR3 protein is CASSLNGVAGNTIYF. The CDR3 DNA follows: TGTGCCAGCAGCTTGAACGGCGTGGCTGGAAACACCATATATTTT.

The V gene is TRBV27, the J gene TRBJ2-1, with 10 bases fitting TRBD2. Germline V gene data show CDR1 as MNHEY and CDR2 as SMNVEV (reference sequence). This CDR3 region has 19 residues. V lost 5 bases and J lost 0; bases outside the gene matches: 13. The CDR3 region has the DNA TGTGCCAGCAGTCTCAAGGGACTAGCGTGGTCCCGCTCCTACAATGAGCAGTTCTTC. Translation: CASSLKGLAWSRSYNEQFF.

The V call is TRBV28, the J call TRBJ1-2; a weak D match, TRBD1 (6 bases). The CDR3 is 14 residues long. Trimming stripped 6 bases from V and 8 bases from J, with 19 bases between. Germline CDR1 is MDHEN and CDR2 is SYDVKM. The CDR3 loop reads CASREMGQDLGYTF. CDR3 in DNA: TGTGCCAGCAGAGAAATGGGACAAGACTTGGGCTACACCTTC.

V is TRBV5-1 and J is TRBJ2-3; maybe TRBD1 (6 bases). CDR3 size: 14 residues. Trimming took 6 bases from V and 1 from J, leaving 12 bases between them. Germline lookup yields CDR1 SGHRS and CDR2 YFSETQ. CDR3 region: CASTLGAGTDTQYF. For the CDR3, the DNA is TGCGCCAGCACTCTGGGGGCCGGCACAGATACGCAGTATTTT.

The chain joins TRBV19 to TRBJ1-3; D possibly corresponds to TRBD1 (6 bases). Trimming removed 4 bases at V and 0 bases at J, with 16 bases between. This CDR3 comprises 17 residues. The V gene's germline CDR1 is LNHDA and CDR2 SQIVND (reference sequence). CDR3 bases: TGTGCCAGTAGTACGCGTCCTGGGACAATCTCTGGAAACACCATATATTTT. The encoded protein is CASSTRPGTISGNTIYF.

The chain carries TRBV28 and TRBJ1-5; possibly TRBD1 for D (6 bases). Germline V CDR1 and CDR2: MDHEN, SYDVKM. CDR3 length equals 17 residues. Trimming shortened V by 6 bases and J by 4 bases, and 22 bases separated the two germline ends. CDR3 amino acids: CASSAPRWRGSNQPQHF. Here the CDR3 DNA reads TGTGCCAGCAGCGCGCCTCGATGGAGGGGGTCTAATCAGCCCCAGCATTTT.